Here is one T cell receptor (beta chain) with its context. It has no known antigen specificity. Per-base quality was not reported, and no clone a single base away is much larger than it. TCR CDR3 regions were amplified from genomic DNA by multiplex PCR using the deep immunoSEQ assay. For each cell subset, the extracted genomic DNA was distributed evenly across all wells of several immunoSEQ 96-well plates, and each plate served as one replicate. For sorted subsets, each replicate PCR was loaded with 200 ng genomic DNA, equivalent to 30,000 or so T cell genomes. Purified libraries were measured with a Qubit 3.0 fluorometer, size-checked on a Bioanalyzer 2100, and measured again with the KAPA Library Quantification kit. Every immunoSEQ 96-well plate was sequenced on a dedicated single-read 150-cycle Illumina NextSeq 550 flow cell. The authors' analysis ran thus. Because the immunoSEQ output included only junctional sequences and no quality scores, the filtering could not be the same as the filtering used for full-length reads. To assign V/J genes and CDR3, sequences were annotated against IMGT germline references using PyIR, a Python wrapper for IgBLAST v1.9. Any read was removed if the V/J assignment was weak (E-value above 1e-6), the CDR3 was missing, or the read contained stop codons, out-of-frame junctions, or ambiguous translated residues. A V3J clonotype was defined by an identical inferred V gene, J gene, and CDR3 amino acid sequence. The percentage overlap between two repertoires was calculated by dividing the number of shared unique clonotypes by the size of the smaller repertoire. Three approaches were used to assess repertoire richness: RTK rarefaction, the Chao1 estimator, and Recon v2.1 estimates of unobserved clonotypes. Generation probabilities for all TCRbeta clonotypes obtained by the gDNA method from a handful of donors were computed using OLGA. Not all clones reach the TCRdb copy of this immuneACCESS table, which keeps in-frame sequences only. Checked studies attribute under half of the gap to unresolved V genes and leave the rest unexplained. V and J calls and clone size are those listed in that table; D and trimming were worked out from the DNA. Across this sample there are around 1,900,000 clones, with around 93% seen only once. The top ten constitute more than 1.5% of the sample.

The CDR3, from cysteine to phenylalanine, totals 14 residues. Here the CDR3 DNA is all that survives: 42 bases in frame from base 1. Looking up the germline V gene (reference sequence) yields CDR1 LNHDA and CDR2 SQIVND. A distance of 15 bases separates the germline ends of V and J, which lose 6 bases and 4 bases respectively. This record belongs to a study of shared clonotypes between healthy human individuals (dated by TCRdb to 2018 to 2020). General notes on the study: Two women and a few men aged 18 to 49 years were included in the cohort. For each donor, three plates each were used for CD4 naive and CD4 memory, two plates were used for CD8 naive, and one plate was used for CD8 memory. The study deeply sequenced blood TCR repertoires of roughly five healthy adults to estimate repertoire size and the extent of clonotype sharing between individuals. Different laboratories and diverse techniques were used to prepare libraries and sequence TCR repertoires, to increase sequencing depth and limit assay-specific biases. Each donor's leukapheresis produced roughly between about 0.9 and 9.5 billion PBMCs.

Overall results and qualifications from the work: Sharing across a few donors was observed for 4.5% to 6.5% of naive CD4, less than 4% of naive CD8, over 2% of memory CD4, and around 0.4% of memory CD8 clonotypes. Sampling was restricted to blood, and TCR repertoires in tissue are likely to differ from TCR repertoires in blood. Based on pairwise subsampling, the degree of clonotype sharing among donors was expected to be affected by sequencing depth. Naive subsets generally had larger estimated clonotype richness than memory subsets. Compared with non-shared clonotypes, clonotypes shared by all four sorted-subset donors had higher generation probabilities. Rarefaction of sorted-subset datasets indicated incomplete sequencing despite the large sequencing depth. The small number of donors limited the genetic and exposure-history diversity represented.

For the CD8 naive samples, CD45RO-negative cells were positively selected for CCR7, yielding a CD45RA+CCR7+ population from which TemRA cells were excluded. Healthy HIV-negative adults with no recently reported acute infections or vaccinations were included as donors. Every donor was a Caucasian adult living in Nashville, Tennessee, USA. Blood was obtained by leukapheresis, after which PBMCs were separated by Ficoll-Histopaque density gradient centrifugation and cryopreserved in liquid nitrogen vapor phase. Analytical flow cytometry was used to check the purity and quantity of each magnetically sorted T cell population. From each sorted fraction, genomic DNA was isolated and quantified by UV absorbance on a Nanodrop 2000c.

The source is a young man in good health. Some clones in this sample may be carry-over from other donors' samples. The sequenced material came from naive CD8+ T cells from PBMCs. The sample's cell subset or site, from its label and the paper: CD45RA+CCR7+. The rearrangement combines TRBV19 with TRBJ1-1, with TRBD1 perhaps the D gene, on 6 matching bases. CDR3 region: CASSPVGGATEAFF. The DNA reads as follows: TGTGCCAGTAGCCCCGTGGGGGGGGCCACTGAAGCTTTCTTT. The full variable domain, with segments outside the CDR3 supplied by the reference TRBV19 and TRBJ1-1 proteins, appears as DGGITQSPKYLFRKEGQNVTLSCEQNLNHDAMYWYRQDPGQGLRLIYYSQIVNDFQKGDIAEGYSVSREKKESFPLTVTSAQKNPTAFYLCASSPVGGATEAFFGQGTRLTVV.